This T cell receptor beta chain was identified during a study of blood T cell repertoires in COVID-19. Study background: Collection of acute and convalescent COVID-19 samples took place in the United States, Italy and Spain. PBMCs, B-cell-depleted T cells, or T cells were the source of the cDNA or gDNA that made up the material.

Original analysis: Estimation of nucleated cell counts was performed using reference gene primer amplification. The assay was immunoSEQ multiplex PCR, and TCRdb's table has in-frame clones only and misses some. For V, J and clone size, that table is used; D and trimming come from the DNA. The sample carries 20,000 to 30,000 clones, around 89% recorded once. V was trimmed by 3 bases and J by 3 bases, leaving 12 bases between them. The CDR3 is 14 residues long. Germline CDR1 is SGHTA and CDR2 is FQGNSA. The receptor was isolated from a man aged 65-85 years with acute or convalescent COVID-19. Sequencing was carried out using peripheral blood. The V call is TRBV7-2, the J call TRBJ2-7; D is possibly TRBD2 (6 bases). CDR3 coding DNA: TGTGCCAGCAGCTTGGCGGGATTGAACTACGAGCAGTACTTC. Its translation is CASSLAGLNYEQYF.